The sample holds many counts of the clone carrying this T cell receptor beta chain. This sample was taken from a study of blood T cell repertoires in COVID-19. As for the study in general: Sample material is recorded as cDNA or gDNA derived from T cells, B-cell-depleted T cells, or PBMCs.

Original methodology: Counts of nucleated cells, estimated from reference gene primer amplification, were obtained. The repertoire was sequenced with immunoSEQ multiplex PCR; TCRdb's copy has only in-frame clones and lacks some. V, J and clone size derive from that table, while D and trimming were established from the DNA sequence. The sample carries just under 65,000 clones, 65% to 80% recorded once. The V gene lost 4 bases and the J gene lost 2 bases, with 13 bases spanning the gap. The CDR3 is 15 residues long. Per the germline V gene, CDR1 is SGDLS and CDR2 is YYNGEE. The chain links TRBV9 to TRBJ2-1; tentative D call: TRBD2 (6 bases). This clonotype was sampled from a human donor in a cohort sampled during active COVID-19. The sequenced material came from peripheral blood. In DNA, the CDR3 is TGTGCCAGCAGCCTAAGCGGGCTTACCTACAATGAGCAGTTCTTC. It translates to CASSLSGLTYNEQFF.